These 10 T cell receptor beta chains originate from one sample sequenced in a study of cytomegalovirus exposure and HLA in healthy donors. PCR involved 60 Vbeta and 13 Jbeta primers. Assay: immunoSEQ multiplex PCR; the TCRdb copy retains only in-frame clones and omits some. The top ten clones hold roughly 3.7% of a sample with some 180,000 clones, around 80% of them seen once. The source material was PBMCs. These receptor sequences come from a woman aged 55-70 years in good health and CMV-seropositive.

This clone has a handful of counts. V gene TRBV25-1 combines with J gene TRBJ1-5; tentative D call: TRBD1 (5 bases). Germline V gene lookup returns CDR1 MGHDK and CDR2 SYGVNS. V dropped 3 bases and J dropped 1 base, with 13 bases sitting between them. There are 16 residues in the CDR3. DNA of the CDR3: TGTGCCAGCAGTGAGGAGGGGAAGAGGAGCAATCAGCCCCAGCATTTT. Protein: CASSEEGKRSNQPQHF.

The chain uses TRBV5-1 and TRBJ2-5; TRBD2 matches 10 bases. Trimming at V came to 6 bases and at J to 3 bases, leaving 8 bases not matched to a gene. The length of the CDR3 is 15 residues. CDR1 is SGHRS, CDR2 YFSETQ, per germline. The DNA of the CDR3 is TGCGCCAGCACCCGGCTAGCGGGAGTGGAAGAGACCCAGTACTTC. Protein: CASTRLAGVEETQYF. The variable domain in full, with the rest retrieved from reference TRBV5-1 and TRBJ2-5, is KAGVTQTPRYLIKTRGQQVTLSCSPISGHRSVSWYQQTPGQGLQFLFEYFSETQRNKGNFPGRFSGRQFSNSRSEMNVSTLELGDSALYLCASTRLAGVEETQYFGPGTRLLVL.

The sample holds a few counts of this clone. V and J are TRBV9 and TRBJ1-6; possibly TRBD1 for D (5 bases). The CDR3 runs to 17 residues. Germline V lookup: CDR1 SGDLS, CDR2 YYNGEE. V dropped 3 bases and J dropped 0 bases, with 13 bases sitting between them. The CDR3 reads CASSAPGGVSYNSPLHF. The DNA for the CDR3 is TGTGCCAGCAGCGCACCTGGAGGGGTCTCCTATAATTCACCCCTCCACTTT.

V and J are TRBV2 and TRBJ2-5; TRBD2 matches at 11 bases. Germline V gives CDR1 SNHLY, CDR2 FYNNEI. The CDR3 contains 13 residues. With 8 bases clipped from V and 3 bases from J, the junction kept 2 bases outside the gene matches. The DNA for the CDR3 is TGTGCCAGCGGGACTAGCGGCGAAGAGACCCAGTACTTC. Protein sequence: CASGTSGEETQYF.

CDR3 DNA: TGTGCCAGCAGGGACAGGAGGAACACTGAAGCTTTCTTT. Translating gives CASRDRRNTEAFF. This sequence joins TRBV28 and TRBJ1-1; TRBD1 aligns across 7 bases. J was trimmed by 1 base and V by 6 bases; bases with no gene match: 2. The CDR3 is 13 residues long. Germline CDR1 and CDR2: MDHEN and SYDVKM.

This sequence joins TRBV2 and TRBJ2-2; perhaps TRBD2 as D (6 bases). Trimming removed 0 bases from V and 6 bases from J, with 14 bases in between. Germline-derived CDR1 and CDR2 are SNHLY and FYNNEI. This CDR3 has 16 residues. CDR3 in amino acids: CASSEAGREFPGELFF. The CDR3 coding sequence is TGTGCCAGCAGTGAAGCGGGCCGGGAGTTCCCCGGGGAGCTGTTTTTT.

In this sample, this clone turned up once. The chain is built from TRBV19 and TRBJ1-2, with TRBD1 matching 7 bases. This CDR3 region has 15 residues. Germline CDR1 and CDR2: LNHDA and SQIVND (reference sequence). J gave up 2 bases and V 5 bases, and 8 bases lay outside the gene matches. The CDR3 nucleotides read TGTGCCAGTAGTCCCCAGACAGGGCAGAACTATGGCTACACCTTC. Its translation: CASSPQTGQNYGYTF. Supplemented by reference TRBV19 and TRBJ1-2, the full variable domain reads DGGITQSPKYLFRKEGQNVTLSCEQNLNHDAMYWYRQDPGQGLRLIYYSQIVNDFQKGDIAEGYSVSREKKESFPLTVTSAQKNPTAFYLCASSPQTGQNYGYTFGSGTRLTVV.

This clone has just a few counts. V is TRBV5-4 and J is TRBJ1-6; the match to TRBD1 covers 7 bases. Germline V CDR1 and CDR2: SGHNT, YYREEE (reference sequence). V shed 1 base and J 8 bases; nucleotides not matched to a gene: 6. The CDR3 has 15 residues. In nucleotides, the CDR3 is TGTGCCAGCAGCTTGAATGACAGGGTGGATTCACCCCTCCACTTT. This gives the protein CASSLNDRVDSPLHF.

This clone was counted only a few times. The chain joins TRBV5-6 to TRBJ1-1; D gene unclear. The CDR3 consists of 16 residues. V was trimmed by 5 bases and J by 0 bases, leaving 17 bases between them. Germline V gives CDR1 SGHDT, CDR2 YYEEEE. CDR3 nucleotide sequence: TGTGCCAGCAGTCAGCGGCCGACTAAAATGAACACTGAAGCTTTCTTT. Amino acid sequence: CASSQRPTKMNTEAFF.

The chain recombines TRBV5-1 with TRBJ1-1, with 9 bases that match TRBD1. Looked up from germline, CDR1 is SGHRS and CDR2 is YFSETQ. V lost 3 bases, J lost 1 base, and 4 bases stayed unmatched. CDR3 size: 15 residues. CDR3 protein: CASSWTGQGNTEAFF. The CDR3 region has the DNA TGCGCCAGCAGCTGGACGGGACAGGGGAACACTGAAGCTTTCTTT.